This T cell receptor beta chain is from a study of cytomegalovirus exposure and HLA in healthy donors. Researchers ran the PCR with 60 Vbeta and 13 Jbeta primers. Clones were read by immunoSEQ multiplex PCR, and TCRdb kept only the in-frame ones, dropping some. The sample yields about 80,000 clones, approximately 79% seen once. Looked up from germline, CDR1 is SGDLS and CDR2 is YYNGEE. The CDR3 contains 18 residues. The V gene lost 0 bases and the J gene lost 0 bases, with 13 bases spanning the gap. V and J are TRBV9 and TRBJ1-6, with D possibly being TRBD1 (5 bases). The material sequenced was PBMCs. The receptor's source is a man between 25 and 39 years old in good health and CMV-seronegative. In DNA form, the CDR3 reads TGTGCCAGCAGCGTAGATAGCGCGGGGACCTCCTATAATTCACCCCTCCACTTT. Translating gives CASSVDSAGTSYNSPLHF.